This paragraph reports one T cell receptor (beta chain). What it binds is not known. In germline, CDR1 is KGHSH, CDR2 LQKENI. The CDR3 has 13 amino acids. TCRdb derives one entry per CDR3 protein from the 5' RACE reads, leaving out DNA. The sample data list 400,000 to 450,000 distinct CDR3 sequences. The data originate from a study of T cells expressing NK-cell markers. Study details: All TCR beta repertoires analysed originated from sorted CD3+CD56+NKG2C+, CD3+CD56+NKG2C- and CD3+CD56-NKG2C+ T cells. Seven of the eight sequenced donors were HCMV-seropositive; one was seronegative. General study points: For a few donors, these clonotypes were likewise the leading ones in the CD3+CD56-NKG2C+ fraction. Six or seven donors carried dominant NKG2C+ clonotypes that made up about 1.0-7.5% of their CD8+ T cells.

This receptor was obtained from a woman aged 18-69 years in good health. Specimen: blood T cells: a sorted CD56 or NKG2C T cell subset, CD4+ or CD8+ T cells, or bulk PBMC T cells (not recorded which). The V gene is TRBV18, the J gene TRBJ2-1; the D call from TCRdb, TRBD1, cannot be confirmed without DNA. CDR3: CASSPGGEMWQFF.